The entry below gives a single T cell receptor beta chain sequence along with its context. The antigen remains undetermined. These data belong to a study of early stage breast cancer tumors. Study in general: About 70% of the 16 invasive tumors were ER+, PR+ and HER2-. Study-level points and caveats: Commonly generated sequences made up most enriched TCRB sequences shared between patients.

Assay used: immunoSEQ multiplex PCR; TCRdb lists only in-frame clones, some missing. Here the sample spans roughly 56,000 clones, 65% to 80% being singletons. Trimming removed 3 bases at V and 4 bases at J, with 13 bases between. The CDR3 length is 14 residues. Germline CDR1 is SGHTA and CDR2 is FQGNSA. The genes are TRBV7-2 and TRBJ2-7; D is unresolved. The sequence came from a person under 45 with breast cancer. Sequenced input: blood. Written as DNA, the CDR3 is TGTGCCAGCAGCTTGGGGATTACTCCTTACGAGCAGTACTTC. As protein: CASSLGITPYEQYF. Supplemented by reference TRBV7-2 and TRBJ2-7, the full variable domain reads GAGVSQSPSNKVTEKGKDVELRCDPISGHTALYWYRQSLGQGLEFLIYFQGNSAPDKSGLPSDRFSAERTGGSVSTLTIQRTQQEDSAVYLCASSLGITPYEQYFGPGTRLTVT.